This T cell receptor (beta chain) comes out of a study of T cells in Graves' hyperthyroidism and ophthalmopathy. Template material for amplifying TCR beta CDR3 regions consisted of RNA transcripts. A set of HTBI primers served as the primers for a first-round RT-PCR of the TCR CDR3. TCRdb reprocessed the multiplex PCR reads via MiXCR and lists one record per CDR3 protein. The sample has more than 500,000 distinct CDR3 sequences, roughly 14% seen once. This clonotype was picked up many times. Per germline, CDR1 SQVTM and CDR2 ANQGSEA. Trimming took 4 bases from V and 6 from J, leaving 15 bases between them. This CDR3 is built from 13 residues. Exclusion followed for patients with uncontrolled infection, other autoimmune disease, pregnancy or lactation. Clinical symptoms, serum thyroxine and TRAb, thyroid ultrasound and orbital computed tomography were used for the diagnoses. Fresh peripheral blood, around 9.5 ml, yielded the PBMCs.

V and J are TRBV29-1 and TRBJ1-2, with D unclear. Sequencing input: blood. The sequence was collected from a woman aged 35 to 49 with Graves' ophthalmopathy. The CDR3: CSVGNRQGDGYTF. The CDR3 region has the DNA TGCAGCGTTGGTAATCGACAAGGCGATGGCTACACCTTC.